The next 30 T cell receptor beta chains were all read from a single sample in a study of blood T cell dynamics during melanoma immunotherapy. Findings and limits, study-wide: Immune-effector CD8+ cells best matched cell-free DNA CDR3 sequences and were most clonal.

No antigen has been identified for these receptors. The assay was immunoSEQ multiplex PCR, and TCRdb's table has in-frame clones only and misses some. Of about 1,600 clones in the sample, almost 75% were seen once. As to time point: pre-treatment baseline. The CD3+ CD4- CD8+ CD45RA- CD45RO-high CD27- CCR7- memory phenotype defined TIE cells. The input for sequencing was CD8+ T cells from blood, taken from a patient treated with checkpoint blockade. The receptors originated from a human donor with melanoma.

V gene TRBV5-5 combines with J gene TRBJ2-7; D gene ambiguous. This CDR3 is 13 amino acids long. V was clipped by 2 bases and J by 4 bases, with 10 bases between them. Germline assignment: CDR1 SGHKS and CDR2 YYEKEE (reference sequence). CDR3 in DNA: TGTGCCAGCAGCTTCGCTCTAGGGTACGAGCAGTACTTC. Its translation: CASSFALGYEQYF. The full variable domain, its missing parts supplied by reference TRBV5-5 and TRBJ2-7, is DAGVTQSPTHLIKTRGQQVTLRCSPISGHKSVSWYQQVLGQGPQFIFQYYEKEERGRGNFPDRFSARQFPNYSSELNVNALLLGDSALYLCASSFALGYEQYFGPGTRLTVT.

The chain carries TRBV5-4 and TRBJ2-1, with 7 bases aligning to TRBD2. Germline V CDR1 and CDR2: SGHNT, YYREEE (reference sequence). V lost 5 bases and J lost 2; bases outside the gene matches: 1. The length of the CDR3 is 13 residues. This CDR3 is CASRGGTYNEQFF. In nucleotides, the CDR3 is TGTGCCAGCAGGGGAGGGACCTACAATGAGCAGTTCTTC.

Comments on this clone: A read error may account for a junction end that differs from germline. The gene calls are TRBV7-7 and TRBJ2-7; 9 bases map to TRBD1. There are 13 residues in the CDR3. Germline values: CDR1 SSHAT, CDR2 FNYEAQ (reference sequence). The chain's CDR3 is CASSGTTGGEQYF. The CDR3 region has the DNA TGTGCTAGCAGCGGCACGACAGGGGGCGAGCAGTACTTC.

The V gene is TRBV5-6, the J gene TRBJ2-1; D is uncertain. Trimming removed 0 bases at V and 3 bases at J, with 10 bases between. This CDR3 spans 15 amino acids. In germline, CDR1 is SGHDT, CDR2 YYEEEE. CDR3 amino acids: CASSLGGEVYNEQFF. The CDR3 DNA is TGTGCCAGCAGCTTGGGTGGTGAGGTCTACAATGAGCAGTTCTTC.

V usage is TRBV11-3 and J usage is TRBJ2-2; the D is unclear. The germline V and J ends were trimmed by 3 bases and 4 bases, with 6 bases remaining between them. The CDR3 spans 13 residues. Germline values: CDR1 SGHNT, CDR2 YENEEA. The CDR3 protein is CASSFLATGELFF. DNA of the CDR3: TGTGCCAGCAGCTTCTTAGCCACCGGGGAGCTGTTTTTT.

This clone was seen only a few times. The chain links TRBV10-3 to TRBJ2-3; D is unresolved. The CDR3 runs 14 residues. V was shortened by 6 bases and J by 0 bases, with 10 bases between the two germline ends. Germline lookup yields CDR1 ENHRY and CDR2 SYGVKD. CDR3 in DNA: TGTGCCATCAGCTTTGGCGGAAGCACAGATACGCAGTATTTT. Residues: CAISFGGSTDTQYF.

The CDR3 is CASSIVGLRAGANEQYF. CDR3 nucleotide sequence: TGTGCCAGTAGTATAGTGGGTCTGCGAGCGGGAGCTAACGAGCAGTACTTC. The V call is TRBV19, the J call TRBJ2-7; 8 nucleotides line up with TRBD2. Looked up from germline, CDR1 is LNHDA and CDR2 is SQIVND (reference sequence). Trimming removed 1 base from V and 5 bases from J; junction bases left unmatched: 13. CDR3 length: 17 amino acids.

The rearrangement links TRBV4-2 to TRBJ2-1; 10 positions agree with TRBD2. Trimming at V came to 3 bases and at J to 7 bases, leaving 9 bases not matched to a gene. The CDR3 runs to 16 residues. Germline V lookup: CDR1 LGHNA, CDR2 YNFKEQ. In DNA form, the CDR3 reads TGTGCCAGCAGCCAGGTGGGGCTAGCGGGAGATAATGAGCAGTTCTTC. Its protein product is CASSQVGLAGDNEQFF.

This chain joins TRBV18 and TRBJ2-1; 10 positions match TRBD1. The CDR3 runs to 14 residues. The germline V gene has CDR1 KGHSH and CDR2 LQKENI. V shed 9 bases, J shed 3 bases, and the junction held 5 bases outside the gene matches. The CDR3 coding sequence is TGTGCCAGTGGCTGGGACAGGGGCTACAATGAGCAGTTCTTC. Translation: CASGWDRGYNEQFF.

Turning to this clone: The identical CDR3 is also encoded by other nucleotide sequences in the sample. The chain links TRBV19 to TRBJ2-3; D unclear. Germline CDR1 and CDR2: LNHDA and SQIVND (reference sequence). The CDR3 sequence is 14 residues long. V was clipped by 6 bases and J by 4 bases, with 14 bases between them. In DNA, the CDR3 is TGTGCCAGTAGCAGTCCCAACTCTGCAGATACGCAGTATTTT. This codes for CASSSPNSADTQYF.

The V gene is TRBV28, the J gene TRBJ1-1; possible D gene TRBD1, 6 bases. CDR1 and CDR2 from the germline V gene are MDHEN and SYDVKM. Trimming left V 1 base short and J 1 base short, with 22 bases between. The CDR3 has 19 residues. In DNA form, the CDR3 reads TGTGCCAGCAGTTTATTCACGTACAGGGCAAAAGAGGGGAACACTGAAGCTTTCTTT. Amino acids: CASSLFTYRAKEGNTEAFF. The full variable domain, rest sourced from reference TRBV28 and TRBJ1-1, is DVKVTQSSRYLVKRTGEKVFLECVQDMDHENMFWYRQDPGLGLRLIYFSYDVKMKEKGDIPEGYSVSREKKERFSLILESASTNQTSMYLCASSLFTYRAKEGNTEAFFGQGTRLTVV.

The J gene is TRBJ1-2, the V gene TRBV5-1; D is perhaps TRBD1 (6 bases). The length of the CDR3 is 18 residues. The V end was cut by 4 bases, the J end by 3 bases, with 25 bases between. Germline values: CDR1 SGHRS, CDR2 YFSETQ. The CDR3 reads CASSLAGTLTLSDYGYTF. The DNA for the CDR3 is TGCGCCAGCAGCCTCGCCGGGACATTAACCCTCTCGGACTATGGCTACACCTTC.

This rearrangement joins TRBV10-3 to TRBJ2-3; a possible D gene is TRBD2 (6 bases). Per germline, CDR1 ENHRY and CDR2 SYGVKD. Trimming took off 6 bases at V and 2 bases at J, with 21 bases between the two ends. CDR3 length: 17 amino acids. CDR3 in amino acids: CAISRPRQRENTDTQYF. As DNA, the CDR3 is TGTGCCATCAGCCGACCTAGGCAACGGGAGAACACAGATACGCAGTATTTT.

This chain uses TRBV5-1 with TRBJ2-1, with TRBD2 matching over 7 bases. This CDR3 is built from 17 residues. Trimming took 0 bases from V and 1 from J; bases not matched to a gene: 7. Germline lookup yields CDR1 SGHRS and CDR2 YFSETQ. The CDR3 DNA follows: TGCGCCAGCAGCTTGGCGCGACTAGCCGATTCCTACAATGAGCAGTTCTTC. This gives the protein CASSLARLADSYNEQFF.

The CDR3 reads CAWRLRGDRGSYEQFF. In DNA, the CDR3 is TGTGCCTGGAGGTTGCGAGGGGACAGGGGATCATATGAGCAGTTCTTC. J is TRBJ2-1 and V is TRBV30, with 10 bases that match TRBD1. Germline V CDR1 and CDR2: GTSNPN, SVGIG (reference sequence). The CDR3 sequence is 16 residues long. The ends lost 3 bases at V and 8 bases at J; junction bases unmatched: 13.

This sequence joins TRBV11-3 and TRBJ2-3; 8 bases are a match to TRBD2. Germline V CDR1 and CDR2: SGHNT, YENEEA. This CDR3 spans 15 amino acids. V shed 5 bases and J 5 bases; nucleotides not matched to a gene: 9. The CDR3 nucleotides read TGTGCCAGCAGCCAGAGCGGGAGTGAAGGAGATACGCAGTATTTT. Amino acids: CASSQSGSEGDTQYF.

V gene TRBV13 combines with J gene TRBJ1-2; the D gene is possibly TRBD1 (5 bases). CDR3 size: 14 residues. CDR1 PRHDT and CDR2 FYEKMQ come from the germline V gene (reference sequence). V was clipped by 2 bases and J by 8 bases, with 15 bases between them. CDR3 amino acids: CASSLPRQGEGYTF. CDR3 nucleotides: TGTGCCAGCAGCTTACCCCGGCAGGGAGAGGGCTACACCTTC.

The CDR3, as DNA: TGTGCCAGTAGTCTCACAGCGGGAGATACCTACGAGCAGTACTTC. This translates into CASSLTAGDTYEQYF. The gene calls are TRBV19 and TRBJ2-7; 8 positions agree with TRBD2. Per germline, CDR1 LNHDA and CDR2 SQIVND (reference sequence). The CDR3 loop spans 15 amino acids. V dropped 5 bases and J dropped 2; count of bases not matched to a gene: 8.

This sequence joins TRBV29-1 and TRBJ1-2; 7 bases align to TRBD1. The CDR3 has 13 amino acids. V lost 0 bases to trimming and J lost 6 bases; unmatched junction nucleotides: 4. Germline values: CDR1 SQVTM, CDR2 ANQGSEA. The CDR3 spells CSVEERGLDGYTF. CDR3 DNA sequence: TGCAGCGTTGAAGAGAGGGGGCTCGATGGCTACACCTTC.

This chain links TRBV4-1 with TRBJ2-5; 8 bases agree with TRBD2. The CDR3 spans 17 residues. V was pared by 2 bases and J by 5 bases, with 13 bases of the junction left unmatched. The germline gives CDR1 MGHRA, CDR2 YSYEKL. The CDR3 protein is CASSQRVTSELGETQYF. CDR3 nucleotide sequence: TGCGCCAGCAGCCAAAGGGTGACTAGCGAGTTGGGGGAGACCCAGTACTTC.

This chain connects TRBV5-1 to TRBJ2-7; D gene ambiguous. Trimming shortened V by 5 bases and J by 6 bases, and 12 bases separated the two germline ends. Germline V CDR1 and CDR2: SGHRS, YFSETQ. There are 12 residues in the CDR3. The CDR3 nucleotides read TGCGCCAGCAGTCCACCGGGTATCGAGCAGTACTTC. Its translation is CASSPPGIEQYF.

The CDR3 protein is CASSLRTGRPYEQYF. The CDR3 DNA is TGTGCCAGTAGCCTTCGGACAGGGCGCCCCTACGAGCAGTACTTC. The rearrangement joins TRBV19 to TRBJ2-7, with 8 bases aligning to TRBD1. Germline loops: CDR1 LNHDA, CDR2 SQIVND (reference sequence). V lost 6 bases, J lost 2 bases, and 9 bases stayed unmatched. The CDR3 length is 15 residues.

This clone was seen more than once but under ten times. The rearrangement joins TRBV13 to TRBJ2-1; D uncertain. This CDR3 spans 15 amino acids. CDR1 PRHDT and CDR2 FYEKMQ come from the germline V gene (reference sequence). Trimming shortened V by 0 bases and J by 0 bases, and 6 bases separated the two germline ends. CDR3 bases: TGTGCCAGCAGCTTAGGGGAACTCTCCTACAATGAGCAGTTCTTC. It translates to CASSLGELSYNEQFF.

The chain links TRBV19 to TRBJ2-5; 8 bases are shared with TRBD1. TRBJ2-7 matches the DNA end more closely, so the J call is doubtful. The CDR3 consists of 14 residues. Germline V CDR1 and CDR2: LNHDA, SQIVND (reference sequence). DNA for the CDR3: TGTGCCAGTAGTATAAAGGGGACAGGCTACGAGCAGTACTTC. Its translation is CASSIKGTGYEQYF.

The V and J genes are TRBV7-9 and TRBJ2-7; D unresolved. Looked up from germline, CDR1 is SEHNR and CDR2 is FQNEAQ (reference sequence). The CDR3 covers 15 residues. Between the trimmed V and J ends, which lost 1 base and 0 bases, there was a span of 10 bases. The CDR3 is CASSLVLGSSYEQYF. Written as DNA, the CDR3 is TGTGCCAGCAGCTTAGTTCTTGGAAGCTCCTACGAGCAGTACTTC.

The genes are TRBV11-2 and TRBJ2-3, with TRBD2 matching 13 bases. J gave up 3 bases and V 5 bases, and 8 bases lay outside the gene matches. Germline assignment: CDR1 SGHAT and CDR2 FQNNGV. The CDR3 has 17 amino acids. In DNA form, the CDR3 reads TGTGCCAGCAGCCTCGGGACACTAGCGGGAGGGACAGATACGCAGTATTTT. Its translation: CASSLGTLAGGTDTQYF.

This sequence joins TRBV19 and TRBJ1-1; 8 bases agree with TRBD1. The length of the CDR3 is 13 residues. The ends lost 6 bases at V and 4 bases at J; junction bases unmatched: 4. Germline CDR1 reads LNHDA; CDR2 reads SQIVND (reference sequence). The CDR3 protein is CASSPGGFTEAFF. As DNA, the CDR3 is TGTGCCAGTAGCCCAGGGGGCTTCACTGAAGCTTTCTTT. The whole variable domain, filled in from reference TRBV19 and TRBJ1-1, reads DGGITQSPKYLFRKEGQNVTLSCEQNLNHDAMYWYRQDPGQGLRLIYYSQIVNDFQKGDIAEGYSVSREKKESFPLTVTSAQKNPTAFYLCASSPGGFTEAFFGQGTRLTVV.

The rearrangement joins TRBV10-2 to TRBJ2-7, with a possible D match to TRBD1 (7 bases). V dropped 7 bases and J dropped 3 bases, with 22 bases sitting between them. The CDR3 is 16 residues long. Germline V CDR1 and CDR2: WSHSY, SAAADI. The CDR3 is CASKSPEGAGGYEQYF. DNA for the CDR3: TGCGCCAGCAAGTCCCCGGAGGGGGCTGGTGGCTACGAGCAGTACTTC.

The chain carries TRBV10-2 and TRBJ1-5, with no clear D. CDR3 length: 13 amino acids. The V end lost 4 bases, the J end lost 9 bases, and 13 bases lay between the germline ends. CDR1 and CDR2 (germline): WSHSY, SAAADI. In DNA form, the CDR3 reads TGCGCCAGCAGTGGTATAGGTTTTTTGCCCCAGCATTTT. Its translation: CASSGIGFLPQHF.

This sequence joins TRBV19 and TRBJ2-1, with 9 bases that match TRBD1. The germline V gene encodes CDR1 LNHDA and CDR2 SQIVND (reference sequence). The CDR3 runs to 15 residues. Losses at the gene ends were 1 base for V and 4 bases for J; bases not matched to a gene: 2. In nucleotides, the CDR3 is TGTGCCAGTAGTATAGCGGGACAGGGATACAATGAGCAGTTCTTC. Translation gives CASSIAGQGYNEQFF. Full variable domain (missing parts from reference TRBV19 and TRBJ2-1): DGGITQSPKYLFRKEGQNVTLSCEQNLNHDAMYWYRQDPGQGLRLIYYSQIVNDFQKGDIAEGYSVSREKKESFPLTVTSAQKNPTAFYLCASSIAGQGYNEQFFGPGTRLTVL.